The text below deals with one T cell receptor beta chain. Its antigen specificity is not known. No much larger clonotype is one base removed from it; base qualities were not supplied. The sample comes from a study of T-cell reconstitution after alpha-beta-depleted transplantation in children (dated by TCRdb to 2015 to 2016). A note on the overall study: Using TCR repertoire profiling, the study followed T-cell immune reconstitution in a quantitative way in children after TCRalphabeta/CD19-depleted allogeneic hematopoietic cell transplantation.

Including cysteine and phenylalanine, the CDR3 has 15 amino acids. Only the CDR3 region is kept as DNA, spanning 45 bases read in frame from base 1. V is pared back by 4 bases and J by 0 bases, with 10 bases lying between the germline termini. Based on the germline V gene, the CDR1 and CDR2 sequences are MNHEY and SVGAGI. The library relied on PCR. Sequencing was carried out with an Illumina HiSeq 2500. TCR library preparation used molecular barcoding, with unique molecular identifiers applied to normalize quantification of the TCRbeta repertoire. TCRdb trimmed the raw reads at Q25, called clones with MiXCR and kept productive beta chains. Each CDR3 protein gets just one entry, which takes the most common genes and DNA from the rows behind it. The sample includes 380,000 or so distinct CDR3 sequences, with roughly 13% observed a single time. The ten largest make up 3.5% to 4.5% of the sample.

The source of this sequence is a human donor who donated a stem cell graft to a child with Fanconi anemia. The rearrangement joined TRBV6-5 to TRBJ1-3; 6 matching bases give a weak D call of TRBD1. The starting material was PBMCs, obtained from the stem cell graft. The DNA sequence reads TGTGCCAGCAGTTCAACAGGGTTCTCTGGAAACACCATATATTTT. Its translation reads: CASSSTGFSGNTIYF.